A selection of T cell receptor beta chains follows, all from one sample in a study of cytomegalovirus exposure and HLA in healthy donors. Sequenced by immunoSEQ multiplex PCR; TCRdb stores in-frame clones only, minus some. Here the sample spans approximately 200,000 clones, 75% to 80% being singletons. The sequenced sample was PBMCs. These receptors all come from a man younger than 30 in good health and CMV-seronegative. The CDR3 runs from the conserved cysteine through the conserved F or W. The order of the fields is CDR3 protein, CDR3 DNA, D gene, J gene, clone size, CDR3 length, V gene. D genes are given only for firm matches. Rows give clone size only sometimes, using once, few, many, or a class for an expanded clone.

CDR3 protein: CASSYVKGAYEQYF; CDR3 DNA: TGTGCCAGCAGCTACGTTAAAGGGGCCTACGAGCAGTACTTC; D gene: NA; J gene: TRBJ2-7; clone size: NA; CDR3 length: 14; V gene: TRBV7-2
CDR3 protein: CASSPQDTWDQPQHF; CDR3 DNA: TGTGCCAGCAGTCCACAGGACACCTGGGATCAGCCCCAGCATTTT; D gene: NA; J gene: TRBJ1-5; clone size: NA; CDR3 length: 15; V gene: TRBV27
CDR3 protein: CASSTPGGHRADTQYF; CDR3 DNA: TGCGCCAGCAGCACCCCGGGGGGCCATAGGGCAGATACGCAGTATTTT; D gene: NA; J gene: TRBJ2-3; clone size: NA; CDR3 length: 16; V gene: TRBV5-1
CDR3 protein: CASSDGTDEKLFF; CDR3 DNA: TGTGCCAGCAGTGACGGGACAGACGAAAAACTGTTTTTT; D gene: TRBD1; J gene: TRBJ1-4; clone size: NA; CDR3 length: 13; V gene: TRBV6-5
CDR3 protein: CAWRRAGEYNEQFF; CDR3 DNA: TGTGCCTGGAGGAGGGCGGGAGAGTACAATGAGCAGTTCTTC; D gene: TRBD2; J gene: TRBJ2-1; clone size: NA; CDR3 length: 14; V gene: TRBV30
CDR3 protein: CASSRDRGHSSEAFF; CDR3 DNA: TGTGCCAGTAGTAGAGACAGGGGGCATTCATCCGAAGCTTTCTTT; D gene: TRBD1; J gene: TRBJ1-1; clone size: NA; CDR3 length: 15; V gene: TRBV19
CDR3 protein: CASSLDRQGPTF; CDR3 DNA: TGTGCCAGCAGCTTAGATCGGCAGGGCCCAACCTTC; D gene: NA; J gene: TRBJ2-7; clone size: NA; CDR3 length: 12; V gene: TRBV11-3
CDR3 protein: CAWSVVGPYGYTF; CDR3 DNA: TGTGCCTGGAGTGTAGTGGGCCCTTATGGCTACACCTTC; D gene: NA; J gene: TRBJ1-2; clone size: NA; CDR3 length: 13; V gene: TRBV30
CDR3 protein: CASSLGWSRPQHF; CDR3 DNA: TGTGCCAGCAGCTTAGGGTGGAGCCGGCCCCAGCATTTT; D gene: NA; J gene: TRBJ1-5; clone size: NA; CDR3 length: 13; V gene: TRBV7-2
CDR3 protein: CASSFGTQGETQYF; CDR3 DNA: TGTGCCAGCAGCTTCGGGACACAGGGGGAGACCCAGTACTTC; D gene: TRBD1; J gene: TRBJ2-5; clone size: NA; CDR3 length: 14; V gene: TRBV7-6
CDR3 protein: CATAVAPSRDTQYF; CDR3 DNA: TGTGCCACTGCGGTGGCACCTAGCAGGGATACGCAGTATTTT; D gene: NA; J gene: TRBJ2-3; clone size: few; CDR3 length: 14; V gene: TRBV7-2
CDR3 protein: CASSESVEGIRYF; CDR3 DNA: TGTGCCAGCAGTGAATCCGTTGAGGGTATTAGGTACTTC; D gene: NA; J gene: TRBJ2-5; clone size: once; CDR3 length: 13; V gene: TRBV2
CDR3 protein: CASSASGYEQFF; CDR3 DNA: TGTGCCAGCAGCGCTTCAGGGTATGAGCAGTTCTTC; D gene: NA; J gene: TRBJ2-1; clone size: few; CDR3 length: 12; V gene: TRBV9
CDR3 protein: CASSPGGVEAFF; CDR3 DNA: TGTGCCAGCTCACCGGGGGGGGTTGAAGCTTTCTTT; D gene: NA; J gene: TRBJ1-1; clone size: NA; CDR3 length: 12; V gene: TRBV18
CDR3 protein: CSVDSSGLSSYNEQFF; CDR3 DNA: TGCAGCGTTGATTCTAGCGGGCTTAGCTCCTACAATGAGCAGTTCTTC; D gene: TRBD2; J gene: TRBJ2-1; clone size: NA; CDR3 length: 16; V gene: TRBV29-1
CDR3 protein: CASITGQGAGDTQYF; CDR3 DNA: TGTGCCAGCATTACCGGACAGGGCGCAGGAGATACGCAGTATTTT; D gene: TRBD1; J gene: TRBJ2-3; clone size: NA; CDR3 length: 15; V gene: TRBV6-1
CDR3 protein: CASSPGGGVVFF; CDR3 DNA: TGTGCCAGCAGCCCCGGGGGGGGAGTGGTGTTCTTC; D gene: TRBD2; J gene: TRBJ2-1; clone size: NA; CDR3 length: 12; V gene: TRBV11-3
CDR3 protein: CASSIVGSYEQYF; CDR3 DNA: TGTGCCAGTAGTATCGTCGGCTCCTACGAGCAGTACTTC; D gene: NA; J gene: TRBJ2-7; clone size: NA; CDR3 length: 13; V gene: TRBV19
CDR3 protein: CASSESGGASYNEQFF; CDR3 DNA: TGCGCCAGCAGTGAGTCAGGGGGGGCCTCCTACAATGAGCAGTTCTTC; D gene: NA; J gene: TRBJ2-1; clone size: NA; CDR3 length: 16; V gene: TRBV10-2
CDR3 protein: CASSLGTSSEQYF; CDR3 DNA: TGTGCCAGCAGCTTAGGGACTAGCAGCGAGCAGTACTTC; D gene: TRBD2; J gene: TRBJ2-7; clone size: NA; CDR3 length: 13; V gene: TRBV7-8
CDR3 protein: CASSEEGQNQPQHF; CDR3 DNA: TGTGCCAGCAGCGAGGAAGGACAGAATCAGCCCCAGCATTTT; D gene: NA; J gene: TRBJ1-5; clone size: NA; CDR3 length: 14; V gene: TRBV9
CDR3 protein: CASSFRDRGYEQYF; CDR3 DNA: TGTGCCAGCAGCTTCCGGGACAGAGGGTACGAGCAGTACTTC; D gene: TRBD1; J gene: TRBJ2-7; clone size: NA; CDR3 length: 14; V gene: TRBV7-2
CDR3 protein: CASKINRDQPQHF; CDR3 DNA: TGTGCCAGCAAAATCAACAGGGATCAGCCCCAGCATTTT; D gene: NA; J gene: TRBJ1-5; clone size: few; CDR3 length: 13; V gene: TRBV2
CDR3 protein: CSGLQDTQYF; CDR3 DNA: TGCAGCGGGCTACAGGATACGCAGTATTTT; D gene: NA; J gene: TRBJ2-3; clone size: NA; CDR3 length: 10; V gene: TRBV29-1
CDR3 protein: CAIRGTSGGQETQYF; CDR3 DNA: TGTGCCATCAGGGGGACTAGCGGGGGGCAAGAGACCCAGTACTTC; D gene: TRBD2; J gene: TRBJ2-5; clone size: NA; CDR3 length: 15; V gene: TRBV10-3
CDR3 protein: CASILTGITEAFF; CDR3 DNA: TGTGCCAGCATTTTGACGGGAATAACTGAAGCTTTCTTT; D gene: NA; J gene: TRBJ1-1; clone size: NA; CDR3 length: 13; V gene: TRBV6-6
CDR3 protein: CASSPSGTGKSDTQYF; CDR3 DNA: TGTGCCAGCAGCCCCTCGGGGACAGGGAAATCAGATACGCAGTATTTT; D gene: TRBD1; J gene: TRBJ2-3; clone size: NA; CDR3 length: 16; V gene: TRBV7-2
CDR3 protein: CASSLTGDNYGYTF; CDR3 DNA: TGTGCCAGCTCACTGACAGGAGATAACTATGGCTACACCTTC; D gene: NA; J gene: TRBJ1-2; clone size: NA; CDR3 length: 14; V gene: TRBV18
CDR3 protein: CASSLKQAYSGNTIYF; CDR3 DNA: TGTGCCAGCAGTTTAAAACAGGCGTACTCTGGAAACACCATATATTTT; D gene: NA; J gene: TRBJ1-3; clone size: NA; CDR3 length: 16; V gene: TRBV6-5
CDR3 protein: CASTLWGARGAQYF; CDR3 DNA: TGTGCCAGCACCCTATGGGGGGCTCGGGGGGCCCAGTACTTC; D gene: NA; J gene: TRBJ2-5; clone size: NA; CDR3 length: 14; V gene: TRBV5-4
CDR3 protein: CASSQDTYNEQFF; CDR3 DNA: TGCGCCAGCAGCCAAGATACCTACAATGAGCAGTTCTTC; D gene: NA; J gene: TRBJ2-1; clone size: NA; CDR3 length: 13; V gene: TRBV4-3
CDR3 protein: CASSEVWGTYNSPLHF; CDR3 DNA: TGTGCCAGCAGTGAAGTGTGGGGCACCTATAATTCACCCCTCCACTTT; D gene: NA; J gene: TRBJ1-6; clone size: NA; CDR3 length: 16; V gene: TRBV6-1
CDR3 protein: CASSFKLAGDEQYF; CDR3 DNA: TGTGCCAGCAGCTTTAAACTAGCGGGAGACGAGCAGTACTTC; D gene: TRBD2; J gene: TRBJ2-7; clone size: NA; CDR3 length: 14; V gene: TRBV5-4
CDR3 protein: CASSFAGPETQYF; CDR3 DNA: TGTGCCAGCAGCTTCGCAGGGCCGGAGACCCAGTACTTC; D gene: NA; J gene: TRBJ2-5; clone size: NA; CDR3 length: 13; V gene: TRBV7-9
CDR3 protein: CASNARDRGSETQYF; CDR3 DNA: TGTGCCAGCAACGCCCGGGACAGGGGTTCCGAGACCCAGTACTTC; D gene: TRBD1; J gene: TRBJ2-5; clone size: NA; CDR3 length: 15; V gene: TRBV6-6
CDR3 protein: CAISEPPTVQDTQYF; CDR3 DNA: TGTGCCATCAGTGAGCCCCCAACGGTCCAAGATACGCAGTATTTT; D gene: NA; J gene: TRBJ2-3; clone size: NA; CDR3 length: 15; V gene: TRBV10-3
CDR3 protein: CASRGRTDTQYF; CDR3 DNA: TGTGCCAGCAGGGGGAGAACAGATACGCAGTATTTT; D gene: NA; J gene: TRBJ2-3; clone size: NA; CDR3 length: 12; V gene: TRBV7-8
CDR3 protein: CASSLDRINTEAFF; CDR3 DNA: TGTGCCAGCAGCTTAGACAGAATAAACACTGAAGCTTTCTTT; D gene: NA; J gene: TRBJ1-1; clone size: NA; CDR3 length: 14; V gene: TRBV7-2
CDR3 protein: CATSIWTSSSTQLGTDTQYF; CDR3 DNA: TGTGCCACCAGCATATGGACTAGCTCTTCTACCCAACTGGGCACAGATACGCAGTATTTT; D gene: TRBD2; J gene: TRBJ2-3; clone size: once; CDR3 length: 20; V gene: TRBV15
CDR3 protein: CASVVFANTEAFF; CDR3 DNA: TGTGCCAGCGTAGTCTTTGCTAACACTGAAGCTTTCTTT; D gene: NA; J gene: TRBJ1-1; clone size: NA; CDR3 length: 13; V gene: TRBV6-1
CDR3 protein: CASGTVYEQYF; CDR3 DNA: TGTGCCAGCGGAACAGTCTACGAGCAGTACTTC; D gene: NA; J gene: TRBJ2-7; clone size: NA; CDR3 length: 11; V gene: TRBV2
CDR3 protein: CASSLKAGQVYNEQFF; CDR3 DNA: TGTGCCAGCAGTTTAAAGGCCGGACAGGTATACAATGAGCAGTTCTTC; D gene: TRBD1; J gene: TRBJ2-1; clone size: NA; CDR3 length: 16; V gene: TRBV27
CDR3 protein: CAWAGGVNTEAFF; CDR3 DNA: TGTGCCTGGGCGGGGGGGGTGAACACTGAAGCTTTCTTT; D gene: NA; J gene: TRBJ1-1; clone size: NA; CDR3 length: 13; V gene: TRBV30
CDR3 protein: CASSSPGQLGNQPQHF; CDR3 DNA: TGTGCCAGCAGCTCACCGGGACAGTTAGGCAATCAGCCCCAGCATTTT; D gene: TRBD1; J gene: TRBJ1-5; clone size: NA; CDR3 length: 16; V gene: TRBV7-9
CDR3 protein: CSTQPGTGGTEAFF; CDR3 DNA: TGCAGCACCCAGCCCGGGACAGGGGGGACTGAAGCTTTCTTT; D gene: TRBD1; J gene: TRBJ1-1; clone size: once; CDR3 length: 14; V gene: TRBV29-1